Listed here are 29 T cell receptor beta chains from one sample, sequenced in a study of cytomegalovirus exposure and HLA in healthy donors. PCR was performed using 60 Vbeta and 13 Jbeta primers. The assay was immunoSEQ multiplex PCR, and TCRdb's table has in-frame clones only and misses some. The table has tens of thousands of clones, roughly 72% seen once; the top ten hold over 5%. The sequenced sample was PBMCs. The receptor set was obtained from a woman in her forties or fifties in good health and CMV-seropositive.

A few counts support this clone. This rearrangement joins TRBV18 to TRBJ1-4; the match to TRBD1 covers 8 bases. This CDR3 spans 14 amino acids. Germline loops: CDR1 KGHSH, CDR2 LQKENI. The ends lost 4 bases at V and 4 bases at J; junction bases unmatched: 2. The CDR3 DNA reads TGTGCCAGCTCACGCGACAGGGGTAATGAAAAACTGTTTTTT. Protein sequence: CASSRDRGNEKLFF.

About this clone: An end of the junction differs from the germline gene, which may be a read error. This chain connects TRBV28 to TRBJ1-3; 7 bases line up with TRBD1. This CDR3 has 10 amino acids. Germline V gene lookup returns CDR1 MDHEN and CDR2 SYDVKM. This chain's CDR3 is CASSSDRVIF. The CDR3 bases are TGTGCCAGCAGTTCCGACAGGGTCATTTTT.

This chain uses TRBV7-2 with TRBJ2-3; D gene ambiguous. Trimming cost V 4 bases and J 8 bases, with 10 bases left between them. Germline lookup yields CDR1 SGHTA and CDR2 FQGNSA. The CDR3 has 12 residues. Here the CDR3 reads CASSSVAATQYF. In DNA form, the CDR3 reads TGTGCCAGCAGCTCCGTAGCAGCTACGCAGTATTTT.

The genes are TRBV21-1 and TRBJ2-3; TRBD2 was called by the table and not checked on the DNA. TRBV21-1 corresponds to a pseudogene. The CDR3 covers 17 residues. CDR3 region: CASSNISLAGITDTQYF. CDR3 coding DNA: TGTGCCAGCAGCAATATCTCACTAGCGGGAATCACAGATACGCAGTATTTT.

In DNA form, the CDR3 reads TGTGCCAGCAGCCGGGATCAAAACTATGGCTACACCTTC. Protein product: CASSRDQNYGYTF. The chain combines TRBV27 with TRBJ1-2; D gene unclear. The V gene's germline CDR1 is MNHEY and CDR2 SMNVEV (reference sequence). V lost 6 bases and J 2 bases, leaving 10 bases between the germline ends. This CDR3 has 13 residues.

The chain joins TRBV7-9 to TRBJ1-4, with 8 nucleotides matching TRBD1. Per germline, CDR1 SEHNR and CDR2 FQNEAQ (reference sequence). The CDR3 sequence is 15 residues long. V was clipped by 7 bases and J by 4 bases; unmatched bases: 8. The CDR3, as DNA: TGTGCCAGCACCCTGGGGGGACAGGTTAATGAAAAACTGTTTTTT. This translates into CASTLGGQVNEKLFF.

This chain uses TRBV6-6 with TRBJ1-1, with D hard to call. Germline assignment: CDR1 MNHNY and CDR2 SVGAGI (reference sequence). Trimming cost V 5 bases and J 0 bases, with 13 bases left between them. The CDR3 is 15 amino acids. The CDR3 loop reads CASSNPRGVNTEAFF. The CDR3 DNA sequence: TGTGCCAGCAGTAACCCCCGAGGAGTGAACACTGAAGCTTTCTTT.

This clone came up a few times. The rearrangement links TRBV6-6 to TRBJ2-2, with TRBD2 identical over 7 bases. V lost 1 base, J lost 5 bases, and 7 bases stayed unmatched. The CDR3 loop spans 16 amino acids. Germline V gene data show CDR1 as MNHNY and CDR2 as SVGAGI (reference sequence). This CDR3 is CASSYLGGGPTGELFF. CDR3 DNA sequence: TGTGCCAGCAGTTACTTGGGGGGAGGGCCGACCGGGGAGCTGTTTTTT.

The chain uses TRBV10-1 and TRBJ2-1, with 13 bases aligning to TRBD2. This CDR3 contains 15 residues. Germline V gene data show CDR1 as WNHNN and CDR2 as SYGVQD (reference sequence). J lost 5 bases, V lost 6 bases, and 4 bases had no gene match. CDR3 in DNA: TGCGCCAGCAGCCAGGGACTAGCGGGAAACAATGAGCAGTTCTTC. Protein: CASSQGLAGNNEQFF.

This clone came up a few times. The chain carries TRBV5-1 and TRBJ2-2; TRBD2 matches 10 bases. Trimming cost V 3 bases and J 2 bases; bases outside gene matches: 4. Germline assignment: CDR1 SGHRS and CDR2 YFSETQ. The CDR3 extends over 16 amino acids. CDR3 region: CASSSGTSVNTGELFF. The CDR3 DNA is TGCGCCAGCAGCTCAGGGACTAGCGTTAACACCGGGGAGCTGTTTTTT.

This chain uses TRBV5-1 with TRBJ2-3; D possibly corresponds to TRBD1 (5 bases). With 1 base removed from V and 1 base from J, the gap between germline ends came to 13 bases. CDR3 size: 16 residues. The germline CDR1 and CDR2 sequences are SGHRS and YFSETQ. CDR3 amino acids: CASSLLGAGRTDTQYF. CDR3 nucleotide sequence: TGCGCCAGCAGCTTGTTAGGGGCCGGACGCACAGATACGCAGTATTTT.

V usage is TRBV7-9 and J usage is TRBJ2-7, with D perhaps matching TRBD2 (10 bases). This CDR3 contains 15 residues. The V gene's germline CDR1 is SEHNR and CDR2 FQNEAQ (reference sequence). Trimming stripped 3 bases from V and 7 bases from J, with 19 bases between. The CDR3, as DNA: TGTGCCAGCAGCTTTAGCACTAGCGGGACAGGGGAGCAGTACTTC. Translating gives CASSFSTSGTGEQYF.

This clone appeared a single time. The chain employs TRBV20-1 and TRBJ2-1; D possibly corresponds to TRBD2 (6 bases). With 3 bases removed from V and 10 bases from J, the gap between germline ends came to 10 bases. Germline CDR1 and CDR2: DFQATT and SNEGSKA (reference sequence). The CDR3 extends over 11 amino acids. This CDR3 is CSAREGREQFF. The CDR3 DNA reads TGCAGTGCTAGGGAGGGTCGGGAGCAGTTCTTC.

The rearrangement joins TRBV2 to TRBJ1-1; D not resolved. CDR3 length: 13 amino acids. Trimming removed 8 bases at V and 3 bases at J, with 13 bases between. Per germline, CDR1 SNHLY and CDR2 FYNNEI. The CDR3 nucleotides are TGTGCCAGCTCCCAGGAAGTGGACACTGAAGCTTTCTTT. The encoded protein is CASSQEVDTEAFF.

V gene TRBV5-6 combines with J gene TRBJ2-7, with 8 bases matching TRBD1. This CDR3 spans 15 amino acids. In germline, CDR1 is SGHDT, CDR2 YYEEEE. V was pared by 2 bases and J by 2 bases, with 6 bases of the junction left unmatched. CDR3 in DNA: TGTGCCAGCAGCTTTAGGGACAGGCCAACCTACGAGCAGTACTTC. Its protein product is CASSFRDRPTYEQYF.

The V gene is TRBV6-5, the J gene TRBJ1-2; D unclear. The CDR3 is made up of 14 amino acids. V lost 2 bases to trimming and J lost 2 bases, with 9 bases between them. CDR1 is MNHEY and CDR2 is SVGAGI in the germline V gene. The CDR3 DNA is TGTGCCAGCAGTTACAGCAGGTTCAACTATGGCTACACCTTC. It specifies CASSYSRFNYGYTF.

J is TRBJ2-3 and V is TRBV27, with TRBD1 matching over 7 bases. With V trimmed by 9 bases and J by 2 bases, 5 bases remained unmatched. The CDR3 sequence is 13 residues long. Per the germline V gene, CDR1 is MNHEY and CDR2 is SMNVEV (reference sequence). The CDR3: CASRDRNTDTQYF. In DNA, the CDR3 is TGTGCCAGTAGGGACAGAAACACAGATACGCAGTATTTT.

This clone has only a few counts. The V and J genes are TRBV29-1 and TRBJ2-1; D is ambiguous. The germline V gene encodes CDR1 SQVTM and CDR2 ANQGSEA. The CDR3 is 12 amino acids. V lost 8 bases and J 5 bases, leaving 13 bases between the germline ends. As DNA, the CDR3 is TGCAGCCTCCGTCCTCAGGACAATGAGCAGTTCTTC. The encoded protein is CSLRPQDNEQFF.

This sequence joins TRBV5-1 and TRBJ2-7; 8 nucleotides align to TRBD2. The V segment lost 0 bases and the J segment 7 bases; nucleotides outside the gene matches: 9. CDR3 length equals 15 residues. Germline assignment: CDR1 SGHRS and CDR2 YFSETQ. The CDR3 DNA follows: TGCGCCAGCAGCTTGGGAGGTGGTAGCGGGATTGAGCAGTACTTC. Protein sequence: CASSLGGGSGIEQYF.

The chain employs TRBV29-1 and TRBJ1-2, with 7 bases aligning to TRBD1. The germline CDR1 and CDR2 sequences are SQVTM and ANQGSEA. The trim removed 0 bases at V and 1 base at J, leaving 2 bases unmatched. The CDR3 sequence is 14 residues long. For the CDR3, the DNA is TGCAGCGTTGAAGAAAGGGGGCTTAACTATGGCTACACCTTC. Translating it yields CSVEERGLNYGYTF.

This clone was counted only a few times. The V call is TRBV6-5, the J call TRBJ1-4; D is ambiguous. Germline V gene data show CDR1 as MNHEY and CDR2 as SVGAGI. Trimming shortened V by 6 bases and J by 0 bases, and 11 bases separated the two germline ends. This CDR3 has 15 amino acids. The CDR3 nucleotides are TGTGCCAGCAGCCACAGCCCTGCAACTAATGAAAAACTGTTTTTT. Its protein product is CASSHSPATNEKLFF.

V and J are TRBV15 and TRBJ2-1; D is possibly TRBD2 (6 bases). In germline, CDR1 is LNHNV, CDR2 YYDKDF (reference sequence). This CDR3 contains 16 residues. V was clipped by 2 bases and J by 0 bases, with 11 bases between them. The CDR3: CATSRKRGSSYNEQFF. The CDR3 coding sequence is TGTGCCACCAGCAGAAAACGGGGGTCCTCCTACAATGAGCAGTTCTTC. The complete variable domain, with remaining parts taken from reference TRBV15 and TRBJ2-1, reads DAMVIQNPRYQVTQFGKPVTLSCSQTLNHNVMYWYQQKSSQAPKLLFHYYDKDFNNEADTPDNFQSRRPNTSFCFLDIRSPGLGDTAMYLCATSRKRGSSYNEQFFGPGTRLTVL.

The V call is TRBV18, the J call TRBJ2-7; tentatively, D is TRBD2 (5 bases). Trimming shortened V by 3 bases and J by 0 bases, and 6 bases separated the two germline ends. The CDR3 has 13 amino acids. Per germline, CDR1 KGHSH and CDR2 LQKENI. The DNA for the CDR3 is TGTGCCAGCTCACCCGGGGTCTCCTACGAGCAGTACTTC. Translated: CASSPGVSYEQYF. Filled out from reference TRBV18 and TRBJ2-7, the complete variable domain reads NAGVMQNPRHLVRRRGQEARLRCSPMKGHSHVYWYRQLPEEGLKFMVYLQKENIIDESGMPKERFSAEFPKEGPSILRIQQVVRGDSAAYFCASSPGVSYEQYFGPGTRLTVT.

The rearrangement links TRBV19 to TRBJ1-1, with 8 bases aligning to TRBD1. J lost 7 bases, V lost 6 bases, and 16 bases had no gene match. The CDR3 is 16 residues long. The germline V gene encodes CDR1 LNHDA and CDR2 SQIVND (reference sequence). The CDR3 loop reads CASSPRQGYTGGEAFF. The CDR3 DNA is TGTGCCAGTAGCCCCCGACAGGGGTACACTGGGGGTGAAGCTTTCTTT. Using reference TRBV19 and TRBJ1-1 for the parts outside the CDR3, the full variable domain is DGGITQSPKYLFRKEGQNVTLSCEQNLNHDAMYWYRQDPGQGLRLIYYSQIVNDFQKGDIAEGYSVSREKKESFPLTVTSAQKNPTAFYLCASSPRQGYTGGEAFFGQGTRLTVV.

The rearrangement uses TRBV14 and TRBJ1-2; D unclear. The germline CDR1 and CDR2 sequences are SGHDN and FVKESK. This CDR3 comprises 14 residues. V was pared by 5 bases and J by 6 bases, with 16 bases between. Here the CDR3 DNA reads TGTGCCAGCAGCTTCTCCGGGGAGAGACATGGCTACACCTTC. As protein: CASSFSGERHGYTF.

This chain links TRBV27 with TRBJ1-1; 8 bases are shared with TRBD1. The J segment lost 0 bases and the V segment lost 6 bases, leaving 6 bases of the junction unmatched. The CDR3 spans 15 residues. The germline V gene has CDR1 MNHEY and CDR2 SMNVEV (reference sequence). The CDR3 region has the DNA TGTGCCAGCAGCCAACGACAGGGGATGAACACTGAAGCTTTCTTT. Encoded protein: CASSQRQGMNTEAFF.

The DNA for the CDR3 is TGTGCCAGTAGTATAGGGGGGCAAACCGGGGAGCTGTTTTTT. This encodes CASSIGGQTGELFF. J is TRBJ2-2 and V is TRBV19; weak D call: TRBD1 (6 bases). The CDR3 loop spans 14 amino acids. Germline lookup yields CDR1 LNHDA and CDR2 SQIVND (reference sequence). V was pared by 1 base and J by 5 bases, with 8 bases between.

V gene TRBV14 combines with J gene TRBJ2-1; D might be TRBD2 (5 bases). V dropped 1 base and J dropped 0 bases, with 13 bases sitting between them. The CDR3 extends over 17 amino acids. CDR1 is SGHDN, CDR2 FVKESK, per germline. CDR3 loop: CASSQGVRGFSYNEQFF. CDR3 DNA: TGTGCCAGCAGCCAAGGGGTGAGAGGGTTCTCCTACAATGAGCAGTTCTTC.

This rearrangement joins TRBV7-9 to TRBJ2-3; possibly TRBD2 for D (6 bases). V shed 1 base and J shed 6 bases, with 11 bases lying between them. Germline V gene data show CDR1 as SEHNR and CDR2 as FQNEAQ (reference sequence). This CDR3 comprises 14 residues. The CDR3 loop reads CASSLDGSRDTQYF. CDR3 sequence (DNA): TGTGCCAGCAGCTTAGACGGGAGCAGGGATACGCAGTATTTT.